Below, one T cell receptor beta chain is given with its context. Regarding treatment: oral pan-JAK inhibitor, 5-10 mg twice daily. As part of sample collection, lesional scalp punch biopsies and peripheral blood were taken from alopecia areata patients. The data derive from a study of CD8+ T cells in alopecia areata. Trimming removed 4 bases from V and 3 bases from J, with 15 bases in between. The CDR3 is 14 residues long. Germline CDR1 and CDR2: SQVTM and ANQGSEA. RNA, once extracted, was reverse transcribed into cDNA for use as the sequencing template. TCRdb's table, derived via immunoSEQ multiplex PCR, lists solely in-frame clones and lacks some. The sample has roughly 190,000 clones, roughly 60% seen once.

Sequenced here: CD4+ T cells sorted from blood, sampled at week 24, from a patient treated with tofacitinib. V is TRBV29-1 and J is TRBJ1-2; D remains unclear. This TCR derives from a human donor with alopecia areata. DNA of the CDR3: TGCAGCGTTGCGGACGATCAGAGAGACTATGGCTACACCTTC. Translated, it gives CSVADDQRDYGYTF.